This is a list of T cell receptor beta chains from one sample in a study of cytomegalovirus exposure and HLA in healthy donors. Produced via immunoSEQ multiplex PCR; TCRdb's table is partial and in-frame only. The table lists about 120,000 clones, 65% to 80% of them singletons. The source material was PBMCs. Receptor source: a man aged 40-55 years in good health and CMV-seropositive. Each CDR3 is given with its conserved first and last residue. A D gene is named only where the DNA matches it firmly. The size field is filled for only some rows; it gives once, few, many or a size class.

D | size | J | V | DNA | CDR3
. | few | TRBJ2-5 | TRBV4-2 | TGTGCCAGCAGCCATAACATCCGGGACAATCAAGAGACCCAGTACTTC | CASSHNIRDNQETQYF
. | . | TRBJ1-6 | TRBV5-6 | TGTGCCAGCAGCGGTGAGGGGGACTATAATTCACCCCTCCACTTT | CASSGEGDYNSPLHF
TRBD1 | . | TRBJ2-7 | TRBV5-1 | TGCGCCAGCAGCCGACAGGGGGGCTACGAGCAGTACTTC | CASSRQGGYEQYF
TRBD1 | . | TRBJ1-2 | TRBV4-3 | TGCGCCAGCAGCCAATGGGGGGACAGAAACTATGGCTACACCTTC | CASSQWGDRNYGYTF
TRBD1 | few | TRBJ2-1 | TRBV14 | TGTGCCAGCAGCCTTCGGACAGGCCACAATGAGCAGTTCTTC | CASSLRTGHNEQFF
. | . | TRBJ2-3 | TRBV7-9 | TGTTCCAGCAGTTCCTCCCAGTGGGCAGGGGGCACAGATACGCAGTATTTT | CSSSSSQWAGGTDTQYF
TRBD1 | few | TRBJ2-3 | TRBV6-1 | TGTGCCAGCAGCCGGGACAGGGGCACAGATACGCAGTATTTT | CASSRDRGTDTQYF
TRBD2 | . | TRBJ2-7 | TRBV7-9 | TGTGCCAGCAGCCCCCCTAGCGGGGGGGCTCTTTCGTCCGAGCAGTACTTC | CASSPPSGGALSSEQYF
. | . | TRBJ2-1 | TRBV5-1 | TGCGCCAGCAGCCATGCGGGACAGCCCAATGAGCAGTTCTTC | CASSHAGQPNEQFF
TRBD1 | . | TRBJ2-2 | TRBV6-1 | TGTGCCAGCAGTAAACAGGGGTTCAGCGCCGGGGAGCTGTTTTTT | CASSKQGFSAGELFF
TRBD1 | . | TRBJ2-7 | TRBV7-8 | TGTGCCAGCAGCTGGGCGGGACAGGGCGCTTTCGAGCAGTACTTC | CASSWAGQGAFEQYF
. | . | TRBJ2-7 | TRBV11-3 | TGTGCCAGCAGCCAGTACAACAACGAGCAGTACTTC | CASSQYNNEQYF
TRBD1 | once | TRBJ1-1 | TRBV5-4 | TGTGCCAGCAGCTTGGGACAGGGTTTTCCTGAAGCTTTCTTT | CASSLGQGFPEAFF
. | . | TRBJ1-5 | TRBV28 | TGTGCCAGCAGTCCGTCCCAGGGGACCTATCAGCCCCAGCATTTT | CASSPSQGTYQPQHF
. | once | TRBJ1-5 | TRBV19 | TGTGCCAGTACCCCCTATAGCAATCAGCCCCAGCATTTT | CASTPYSNQPQHF
. | . | TRBJ2-7 | TRBV19 | TGTGCCAGTAGTACCGCCGCGACAGGCTCCTACGAGCAGTACTTC | CASSTAATGSYEQYF
TRBD2 | . | TRBJ2-3 | TRBV19 | TGTGCCAGTAGCCCCTCGGGACTAGCGGGGTCAGATACGCAGTATTTT | CASSPSGLAGSDTQYF
TRBD2 | few | TRBJ2-1 | TRBV4-1 | TGCGCCAGCAGCTTTACTAGCGGGGGGGAGGTTGAGCAGTTCTTC | CASSFTSGGEVEQFF
TRBD1 | . | TRBJ1-6 | TRBV7-6 | TGTGCCAGCAGCGCCCCTCGAGGCAGGGGGCTGTCACCCCTCCACTTT | CASSAPRGRGLSPLHF
TRBD1 | . | TRBJ1-2 | TRBV4-1 | TGCGCCAGCAGCCAGGCAACTTCACAGGGGCTCCTTAACTATGGCTACACCTTC | CASSQATSQGLLNYGYTF
TRBD1 | . | TRBJ2-4 | TRBV19 | TGTGCCAGTAGTAGGTGGACAGGGGGATTAGGGAACATTCAGTACTTC | CASSRWTGGLGNIQYF
. | . | TRBJ2-7 | TRBV28 | TGTGCCAGTTTAGGCGACCCCTCCCGGGGGAACGAGCAGTACTTC | CASLGDPSRGNEQYF
TRBD1 | . | TRBJ2-5 | TRBV5-1 | TGCGCCAGCAGCAGAGGATCCAGGGGGCGGGAGACCCAGTACTTC | CASSRGSRGRETQYF
. | . | TRBJ1-3 | TRBV19 | TGTGCCAGTACCACCCACCGGGACACGATCTCTGGAAACACCATATATTTT | CASTTHRDTISGNTIYF
TRBD1 | . | TRBJ1-2 | TRBV4-1 | TGCGCCAGCAGTTGGCAAGGGGCAGGGGGATCGGATGGCTACACCTTC | CASSWQGAGGSDGYTF
. | . | TRBJ2-1 | TRBV28 | TGTGCCAGCAGTTCTGGTGGCCACAATGAGCAGTTCTTC | CASSSGGHNEQFF
. | once | TRBJ1-6 | TRBV5-8 | TGTGCCAGCAGCTTGCGACGGGAGCTTTCACCCCTCCACTTT | CASSLRRELSPLHF
. | . | TRBJ2-1 | TRBV18 | TGTGCCAGCTCACCTTCCAGGGGTGATGAGCAGTTCTTC | CASSPSRGDEQFF
. | . | TRBJ2-7 | TRBV15 | TGTGCCACCAGCAGACAATCCTACGAGCAGTACTTC | CATSRQSYEQYF
TRBD2 | . | TRBJ2-1 | TRBV7-9 | TGTGCCAGCAGCCACCTCTTCGCGGGGGTGAACAATGAGCAGTTCTTC | CASSHLFAGVNNEQFF
. | . | TRBJ2-6 | TRBV7-9 | TGTTCCAGCAGCTCCGGACAGACCATCTCTGGGGCCAACGTCCTGACTTTC | CSSSSGQTISGANVLTF
. | . | TRBJ1-2 | TRBV5-5 | TGTGCCAGCAGACTCCATTTGGGCAACGACTATGGCTACACCTTC | CASRLHLGNDYGYTF
TRBD1 | . | TRBJ2-1 | TRBV19 | TGTGCCAGTAGTCCAAAGCCCCCGGGACAGGGTTACAATGAGCAGTTCTTC | CASSPKPPGQGYNEQFF
TRBD2 | once | TRBJ2-2 | TRBV9 | TGTGCCAGCAGCGGACTAGCGGGGGGGCTCTTTAGGACGAACACCGGGGAGCTGTTTTTT | CASSGLAGGLFRTNTGELFF
. | . | TRBJ2-1 | TRBV4-3 | TGCGCCAGCAGCCAACTGGCGGGGCACAATGAGCAGTTCTTC | CASSQLAGHNEQFF
. | . | TRBJ2-7 | TRBV2 | TGTGCCAGCAGCCCAAAGCGTGGCAGGGACGAGCAGTACTTC | CASSPKRGRDEQYF
. | . | TRBJ1-5 | TRBV5-6 | TGTGCCAGCAGCTTGTTTGGAGATAGCAATCAGCCCCAGCATTTT | CASSLFGDSNQPQHF
. | . | TRBJ1-2 | TRBV6-5 | TGTGCCAGCAGTTACCGGGACAATAACTATGGCTACACCTTC | CASSYRDNNYGYTF
. | once | TRBJ2-7 | TRBV18 | TGTGCCAGCTCACCCCCCGCGAGGTACGAGCAGTACTTC | CASSPPARYEQYF
. | . | TRBJ1-4 | TRBV18 | TGTGCCAGCTCACAAGCTAGATGGGGCACTAATGAAAAACTGTTTTTT | CASSQARWGTNEKLFF
. | few | TRBJ2-2 | TRBV7-9 | TGTGCCAGCAGCGATGCGCGGGGCAGGAACACCGGGGAGCTGTTTTTT | CASSDARGRNTGELFF
TRBD1 | . | TRBJ1-5 | TRBV7-2 | TGTGCCAGCGGGGACAGGGGGAATCAGCCCCAGCATTTT | CASGDRGNQPQHF
TRBD1 | . | TRBJ1-6 | TRBV6-4 | TGTGCCAGCAGTGCCGGGACAGGGATTGCACCCCTCCACTTT | CASSAGTGIAPLHF
TRBD2 | few | TRBJ2-5 | TRBV29-1 | TGCAGCGTTGAACTAGCGGGGGGTTTAGAGACCCAGTACTTC | CSVELAGGLETQYF
TRBD2 | . | TRBJ2-1 | TRBV7-2 | TGTGCCAGCAGCCACGAACTAGCGGGGTACAATGAGCAGTTCTTC | CASSHELAGYNEQFF
. | . | TRBJ2-3 | TRBV2 | TGTGCCAGTCGGACTTCCCCTAGCACAGATACGCAGTATTTT | CASRTSPSTDTQYF
. | . | TRBJ1-3 | TRBV6-6 | TGTGCCAGCAGTTACTCGATGCCCACGAACGGTAACACCATATATTTT | CASSYSMPTNGNTIYF
. | . | TRBJ2-7 | TRBV27 | TGTGCTAGCAAGCAGAAGGCGGCATACGAGCAGTACTTC | CASKQKAAYEQYF
TRBD1 | few | TRBJ1-2 | TRBV4-1 | TGCGCCAGCAGCCAGGGGGGGGACAGGGGGAGGTATGGCTACACCTTC | CASSQGGDRGRYGYTF
. | once | TRBJ2-7 | TRBV5-5 | TGTGCCAGCAGCTTGGCCCTCAGGGGCCGGGAATACGAGCAGTACTTC | CASSLALRGREYEQYF
. | . | TRBJ1-2 | TRBV4-2 | TGTGCCAGCAGCCAAGAAGTCGTTGGGCAGACATATGGCTACACCTTC | CASSQEVVGQTYGYTF
TRBD1 | once | TRBJ1-4 | TRBV7-2 | TGTGCCAGCAGCTTGACAGGGACACTTGGAGAAAAACTGTTTTTT | CASSLTGTLGEKLFF
TRBD2 | once | TRBJ2-3 | TRBV4-3 | TGCGCCAGCAGCCAGGCCAAGGGACTAGCGGGGAAGCAAGATACGCAGTATTTT | CASSQAKGLAGKQDTQYF
. | . | TRBJ2-1 | TRBV6-5 | TGTGCCAGCACAGGCGGGGGCGCATCCAATGAGCAGTTCTTC | CASTGGGASNEQFF
. | . | TRBJ1-6 | TRBV6-1 | TGTGCCAGCCGAACGGGGGACTATAATTCACCCCTCCACTTT | CASRTGDYNSPLHF